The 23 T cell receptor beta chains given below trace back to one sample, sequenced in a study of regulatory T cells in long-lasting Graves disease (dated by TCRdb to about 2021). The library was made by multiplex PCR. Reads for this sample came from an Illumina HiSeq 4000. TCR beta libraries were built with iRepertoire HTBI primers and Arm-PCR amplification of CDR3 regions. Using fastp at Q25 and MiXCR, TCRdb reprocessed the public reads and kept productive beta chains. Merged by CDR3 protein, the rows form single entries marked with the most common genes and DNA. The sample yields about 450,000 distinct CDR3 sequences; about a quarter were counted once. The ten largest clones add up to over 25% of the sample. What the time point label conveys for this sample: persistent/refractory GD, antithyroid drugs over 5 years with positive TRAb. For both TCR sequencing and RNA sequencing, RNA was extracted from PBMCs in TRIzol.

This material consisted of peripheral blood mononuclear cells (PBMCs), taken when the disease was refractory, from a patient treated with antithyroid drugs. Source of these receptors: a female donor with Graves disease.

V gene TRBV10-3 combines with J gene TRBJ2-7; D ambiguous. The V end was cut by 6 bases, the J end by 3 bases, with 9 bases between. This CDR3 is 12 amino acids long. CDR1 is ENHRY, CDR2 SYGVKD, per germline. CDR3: CAISPDRYEQYF. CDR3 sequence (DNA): TGTGCCATCAGCCCCGACCGCTACGAGCAGTACTTC.

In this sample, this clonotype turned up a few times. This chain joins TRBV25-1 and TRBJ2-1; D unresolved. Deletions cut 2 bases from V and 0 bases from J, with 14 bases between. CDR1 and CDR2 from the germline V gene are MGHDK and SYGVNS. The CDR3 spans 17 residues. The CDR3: CASSEGRSASSYNEQFF. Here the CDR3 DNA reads TGTGCCAGCAGTGAAGGTAGGAGCGCGAGCTCCTACAATGAGCAGTTCTTC.

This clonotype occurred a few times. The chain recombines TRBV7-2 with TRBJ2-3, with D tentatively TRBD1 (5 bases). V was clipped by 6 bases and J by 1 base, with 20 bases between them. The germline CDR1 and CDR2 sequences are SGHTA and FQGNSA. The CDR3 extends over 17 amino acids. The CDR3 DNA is TGTGCCAGCAGGGTTCGACCCCTTGCAGGGCGCACAGATACGCAGTATTTT. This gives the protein CASRVRPLAGRTDTQYF. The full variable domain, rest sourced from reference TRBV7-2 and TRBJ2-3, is GAGVSQSPSNKVTEKGKDVELRCDPISGHTALYWYRQSLGQGLEFLIYFQGNSAPDKSGLPSDRFSAERTGGSVSTLTIQRTQQEDSAVYLCASRVRPLAGRTDTQYFGPGTRLTVL.

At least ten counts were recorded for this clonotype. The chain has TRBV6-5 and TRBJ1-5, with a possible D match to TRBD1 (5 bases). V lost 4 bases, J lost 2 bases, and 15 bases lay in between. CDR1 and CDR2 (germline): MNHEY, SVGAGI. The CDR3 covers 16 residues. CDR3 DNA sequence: TGTGCCAGCAGTTTACATAGGGGTCCGGGCAATCAGCCCCAGCATTTT. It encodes CASSLHRGPGNQPQHF.

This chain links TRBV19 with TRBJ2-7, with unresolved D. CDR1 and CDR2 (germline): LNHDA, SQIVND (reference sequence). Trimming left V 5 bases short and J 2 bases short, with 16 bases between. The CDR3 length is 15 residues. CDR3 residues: CASSQDPGPPYEQYF. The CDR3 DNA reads TGTGCCAGTAGTCAGGACCCAGGACCCCCCTACGAGCAGTACTTC.

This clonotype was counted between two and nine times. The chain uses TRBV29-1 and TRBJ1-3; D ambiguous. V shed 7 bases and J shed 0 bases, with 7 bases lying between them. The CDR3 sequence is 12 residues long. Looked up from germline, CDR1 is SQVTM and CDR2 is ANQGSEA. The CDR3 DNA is TGCAGCGCCCTTAGCTCTGGAAACACCATATATTTT. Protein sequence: CSALSSGNTIYF. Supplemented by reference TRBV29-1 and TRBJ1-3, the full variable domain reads SAVISQKPSRDICQRGTSLTIQCQVDSQVTMMFWYRQQPGQSLTLIATANQGSEATYESGFVIDKFPISRPNLTFSTLTVSNMSPEDSSIYLCSALSSGNTIYFGEGSWLTVV.

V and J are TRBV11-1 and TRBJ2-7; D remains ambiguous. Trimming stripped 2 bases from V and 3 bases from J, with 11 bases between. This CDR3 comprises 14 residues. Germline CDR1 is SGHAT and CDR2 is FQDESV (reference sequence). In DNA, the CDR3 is TGTGCCAGCAGCTTACGGCCCCCGGGCTACGAGCAGTACTTC. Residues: CASSLRPPGYEQYF.

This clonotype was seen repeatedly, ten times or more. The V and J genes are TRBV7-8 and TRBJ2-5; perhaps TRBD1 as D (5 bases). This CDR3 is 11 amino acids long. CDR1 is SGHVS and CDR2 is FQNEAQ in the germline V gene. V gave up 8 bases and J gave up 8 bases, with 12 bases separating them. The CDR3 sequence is CASSLRGTQYF. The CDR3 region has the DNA TGTGCCAGCTCCCTTAGGGGCACCCAGTACTTC.

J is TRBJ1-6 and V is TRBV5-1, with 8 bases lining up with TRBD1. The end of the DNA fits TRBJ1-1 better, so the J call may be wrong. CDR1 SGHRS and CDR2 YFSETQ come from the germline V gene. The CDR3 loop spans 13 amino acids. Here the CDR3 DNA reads TGCGCCAGCCGCCCCAGGACAGGGACTGAAGCTTTCTTT. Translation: CASRPRTGTEAFF.

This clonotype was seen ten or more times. This CDR3 reads CASSPSGQRETQYF. CDR3 nucleotides: TGTGCCAGCAGCCCAAGCGGACAGCGAGAGACCCAGTACTTC. V is TRBV11-3 and J is TRBJ2-5; D may be TRBD1 (6 bases). The CDR3 consists of 14 residues. Trimming stripped 5 bases from V and 4 bases from J, with 14 bases between. CDR1 and CDR2 from the germline V gene are SGHNT and YENEEA.

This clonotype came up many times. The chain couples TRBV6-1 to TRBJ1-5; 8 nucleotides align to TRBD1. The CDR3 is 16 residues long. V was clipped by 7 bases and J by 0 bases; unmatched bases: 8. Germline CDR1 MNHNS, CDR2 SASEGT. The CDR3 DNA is TGTGCCAGCACCGAGGAGGGACAGGATAGCAATCAGCCCCAGCATTTT. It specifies CASTEEGQDSNQPQHF.

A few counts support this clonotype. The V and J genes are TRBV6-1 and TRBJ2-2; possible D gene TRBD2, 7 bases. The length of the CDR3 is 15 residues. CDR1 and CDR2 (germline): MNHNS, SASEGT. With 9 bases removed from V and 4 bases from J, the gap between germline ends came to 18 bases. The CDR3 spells CASTSGGASTGELFF. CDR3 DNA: TGTGCCAGTACCAGTGGGGGGGCCAGCACCGGGGAGCTGTTTTTT.

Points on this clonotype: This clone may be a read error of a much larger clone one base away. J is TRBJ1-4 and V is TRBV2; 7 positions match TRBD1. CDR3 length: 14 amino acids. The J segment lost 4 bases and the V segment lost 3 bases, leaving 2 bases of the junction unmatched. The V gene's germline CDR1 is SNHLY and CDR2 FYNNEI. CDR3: CASSDGTDNEKLFF. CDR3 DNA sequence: TGTGCCAGCAGTGACGGGACAGATAATGAAAAACTGTTTTTT.

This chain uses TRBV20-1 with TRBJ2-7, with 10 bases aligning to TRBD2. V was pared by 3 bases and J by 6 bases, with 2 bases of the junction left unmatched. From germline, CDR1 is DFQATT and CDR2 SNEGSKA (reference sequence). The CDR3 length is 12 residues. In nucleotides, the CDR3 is TGCAGTGCTAGCAGCGGGAGGGGCGAGCAGTACTTC. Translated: CSASSGRGEQYF.

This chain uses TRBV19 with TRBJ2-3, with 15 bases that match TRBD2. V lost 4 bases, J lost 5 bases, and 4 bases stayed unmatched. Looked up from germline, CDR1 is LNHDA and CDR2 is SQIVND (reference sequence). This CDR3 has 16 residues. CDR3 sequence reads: CASSKGLAGGIDTQYF. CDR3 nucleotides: TGTGCCAGTAGTAAGGGACTAGCGGGAGGCATAGATACGCAGTATTTT. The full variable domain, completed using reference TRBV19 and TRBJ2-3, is DGGITQSPKYLFRKEGQNVTLSCEQNLNHDAMYWYRQDPGQGLRLIYYSQIVNDFQKGDIAEGYSVSREKKESFPLTVTSAQKNPTAFYLCASSKGLAGGIDTQYFGPGTRLTVL.

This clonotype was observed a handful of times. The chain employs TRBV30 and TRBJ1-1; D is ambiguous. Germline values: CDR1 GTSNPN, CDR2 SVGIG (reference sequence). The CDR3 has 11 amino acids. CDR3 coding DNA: TGTGCGCATCGGGAAACCTTAGGAGCTTTCTTT. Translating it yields CAHRETLGAFF.

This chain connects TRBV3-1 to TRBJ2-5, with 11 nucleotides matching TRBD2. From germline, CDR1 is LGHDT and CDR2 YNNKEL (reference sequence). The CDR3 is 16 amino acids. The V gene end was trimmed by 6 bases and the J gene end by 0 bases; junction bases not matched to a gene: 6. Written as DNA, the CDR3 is TGTGCCAGCAGGAAGCCGGGACTAGCGGACCAAGAGACCCAGTACTTC. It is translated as CASRKPGLADQETQYF.

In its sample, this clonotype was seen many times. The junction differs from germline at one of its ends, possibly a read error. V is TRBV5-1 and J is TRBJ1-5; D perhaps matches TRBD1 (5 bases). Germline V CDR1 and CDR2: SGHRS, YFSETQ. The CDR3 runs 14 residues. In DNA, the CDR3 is TGTGCCAGCAGCTTGGAGATGGGGGAAGGGCCCCAGCATTTT. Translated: CASSLEMGEGPQHF.

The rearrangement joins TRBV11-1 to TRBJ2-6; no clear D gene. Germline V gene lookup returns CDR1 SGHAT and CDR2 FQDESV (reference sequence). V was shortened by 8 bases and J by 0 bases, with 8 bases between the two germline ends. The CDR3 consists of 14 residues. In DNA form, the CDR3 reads TGTGCCAGCGCCCTACACTCTGGGGCCAACGTCCTGACTTTC. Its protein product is CASALHSGANVLTF.

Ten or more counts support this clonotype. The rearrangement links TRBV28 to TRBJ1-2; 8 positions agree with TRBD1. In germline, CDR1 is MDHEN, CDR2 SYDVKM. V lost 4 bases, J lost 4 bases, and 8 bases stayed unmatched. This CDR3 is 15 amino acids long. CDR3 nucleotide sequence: TGTGCCAGCAGTTCGCCGGGACAGGTTGGCTATGGCTACACCTTC. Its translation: CASSSPGQVGYGYTF.

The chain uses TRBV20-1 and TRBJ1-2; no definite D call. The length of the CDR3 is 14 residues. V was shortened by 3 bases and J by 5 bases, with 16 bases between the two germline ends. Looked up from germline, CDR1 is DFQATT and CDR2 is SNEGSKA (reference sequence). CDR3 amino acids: CSASIVGRRYGYTF. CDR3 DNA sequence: TGCAGTGCTAGTATTGTTGGGAGGAGGTATGGCTACACCTTC.

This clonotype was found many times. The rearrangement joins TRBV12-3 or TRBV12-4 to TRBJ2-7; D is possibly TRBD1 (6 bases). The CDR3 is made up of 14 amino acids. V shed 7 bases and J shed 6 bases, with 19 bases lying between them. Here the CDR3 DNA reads TGTGCCAGCACCCCGGGGTGGGGGCTTAGCGAGCAGTACTTC. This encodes CASTPGWGLSEQYF.

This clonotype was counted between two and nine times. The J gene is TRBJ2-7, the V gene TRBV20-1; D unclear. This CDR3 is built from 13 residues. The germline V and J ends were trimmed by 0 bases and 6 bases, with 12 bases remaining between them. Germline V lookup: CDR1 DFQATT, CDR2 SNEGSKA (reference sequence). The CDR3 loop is CSARDGTVGEQYF. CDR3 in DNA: TGCAGTGCTAGAGATGGTACGGTCGGCGAGCAGTACTTC.